A selection of T cell receptor beta chains follows, all from one sample in a study of neurological immune-mediated disorders. TCRdb called the 5' RACE reads again in MiXCR, with one record for every CDR3 protein. The profile shows 70,000 to 95,000 distinct CDR3 sequences, 13% to 15% of them singletons. Specimen: PBMCs. The receptors derive from a woman aged 45-59 years in good health. CDR3s include the opening cysteine and the closing phenylalanine or tryptophan. D genes are given only for firm matches. Expanded clones are given a class, and other clones once, few, many or no size at all.

v_call: TRBV5-1
clone_size: many
j_call: TRBJ1-4
d_call: TRBD1
cdr3_aa: CASSFDRAPPNEKLFF
cdr3_nt: TGCGCCAGCAGCTTCGACAGGGCCCCACCTAATGAAAAACTGTTTTTT

v_call: TRBV5-1
clone_size: many
j_call: TRBJ2-2
d_call: NA
cdr3_aa: CASSLLGSGFYTGELFF
cdr3_nt: TGCGCCAGCAGCTTGTTAGGGAGCGGCTTTTACACCGGGGAGCTGTTTTTT

v_call: TRBV5-6
clone_size: many
j_call: TRBJ1-2
d_call: TRBD1
cdr3_aa: CASSLEQGRRNTF
cdr3_nt: TGTGCCAGCAGCTTAGAACAGGGGAGAAGGAACACCTTC

v_call: TRBV12-3/TRBV12-4
clone_size: many
j_call: TRBJ2-1
d_call: TRBD1
cdr3_aa: CASNRQGAIKGNEQFF
cdr3_nt: TGTGCCAGCAACAGACAGGGGGCAATCAAGGGGAATGAGCAGTTCTTC

v_call: TRBV20-1
clone_size: NA
j_call: TRBJ2-7
d_call: TRBD2
cdr3_aa: CSARSRGGYNEQYF
cdr3_nt: TGCAGTGCTAGATCACGGGGGGGCTACAACGAGCAGTACTTC

v_call: TRBV28
clone_size: many
j_call: TRBJ1-1
d_call: NA
cdr3_aa: CASPTRDRTEAFF
cdr3_nt: TGTGCCAGCCCGACCCGGGATCGCACTGAAGCTTTCTTT

v_call: TRBV5-1
clone_size: many
j_call: TRBJ2-7
d_call: NA
cdr3_aa: CASSLNKAYEQYF
cdr3_nt: TGCGCCAGCAGCTTGAACAAAGCCTACGAGCAGTACTTC

v_call: TRBV5-1
clone_size: few
j_call: TRBJ1-4
d_call: NA
cdr3_aa: CASGPRGSANEKLFF
cdr3_nt: TGCGCCAGCGGCCCGAGAGGATCTGCTAATGAAAAACTGTTTTTT

v_call: TRBV10-3
clone_size: many
j_call: TRBJ2-5
d_call: TRBD2
cdr3_aa: CAISASGGEETQYF
cdr3_nt: TGTGCCATCAGTGCTAGCGGGGGGGAAGAGACCCAGTACTTC

v_call: TRBV9
clone_size: NA
j_call: TRBJ2-1
d_call: NA
cdr3_aa: CASSVGPGRGYEQFF
cdr3_nt: TGTGCCAGCAGCGTAGGACCGGGTAGGGGGTATGAGCAGTTCTTC

v_call: TRBV5-1
clone_size: many
j_call: TRBJ1-6
d_call: NA
cdr3_aa: CASSLRDTNNSPLHF
cdr3_nt: TGCGCCAGCAGCTTACGGGACACCAATAATTCACCCCTCCACTTT

v_call: TRBV5-1
clone_size: NA
j_call: TRBJ1-4
d_call: NA
cdr3_aa: CAGKYDPGRPDEKLFF
cdr3_nt: TGCGCCGGCAAATACGACCCGGGACGCCCCGATGAAAAACTGTTTTTT

v_call: TRBV11-2
clone_size: many
j_call: TRBJ2-2
d_call: TRBD2
cdr3_aa: CASSPGGVNTGELFF
cdr3_nt: TGTGCCAGCAGCCCGGGGGGGGTTAACACCGGGGAGCTGTTTTTT

v_call: TRBV5-1
clone_size: many
j_call: TRBJ2-5
d_call: NA
cdr3_aa: CASSPDSYPQETQYF
cdr3_nt: TGCGCCAGCAGCCCGGACTCATACCCTCAAGAGACCCAGTACTTC

v_call: TRBV5-1
clone_size: many
j_call: TRBJ1-1
d_call: NA
cdr3_aa: CASSLQVFGTEAFF
cdr3_nt: TGCGCCAGCAGCTTACAGGTTTTTGGCACTGAAGCTTTCTTT

v_call: TRBV20-1
clone_size: many
j_call: TRBJ1-2
d_call: NA
cdr3_aa: CSAREGAFFGYTF
cdr3_nt: TGCAGTGCTAGAGAGGGGGCTTTTTTTGGCTACACCTTC